This entry is about one TCR beta chain. Its antigen is currently unknown. The ends were cut back, 1 base at V and 5 bases at J, with 12 bases in the middle. Germline CDR1 reads SGHRS; CDR2 reads YFSETQ. This CDR3 comprises 14 residues. The sample's time point: after dendritic cell vaccination, including at tumor progression/relapse. Up to 2 ug genomic DNA was used for TCRB CDR3 amplification. The assay was immunoSEQ multiplex PCR, and TCRdb's table has in-frame clones only and misses some. The sample shows tens of thousands of clones, about 86% of them seen only once. These data are taken from a study of glioma-infiltrating T cells after dendritic cell vaccination. For the study at large: Patients received autologous tumor lysate-pulsed dendritic cell vaccination between 2003 and 2012. Study-wide points: Estimated pretreatment TIL content predicted outcome after dendritic cell vaccination.

This sequence joins TRBV5-1 and TRBJ1-2; D possibly corresponds to TRBD1 (5 bases). Sample: blood, taken after dendritic cell vaccination. The clonotype originates from a human donor with glioblastoma. The CDR3 nucleotides read TGCGCCAGCAGCTTGACAGGCTTAGATTATGGCTACACCTTC. This encodes CASSLTGLDYGYTF.